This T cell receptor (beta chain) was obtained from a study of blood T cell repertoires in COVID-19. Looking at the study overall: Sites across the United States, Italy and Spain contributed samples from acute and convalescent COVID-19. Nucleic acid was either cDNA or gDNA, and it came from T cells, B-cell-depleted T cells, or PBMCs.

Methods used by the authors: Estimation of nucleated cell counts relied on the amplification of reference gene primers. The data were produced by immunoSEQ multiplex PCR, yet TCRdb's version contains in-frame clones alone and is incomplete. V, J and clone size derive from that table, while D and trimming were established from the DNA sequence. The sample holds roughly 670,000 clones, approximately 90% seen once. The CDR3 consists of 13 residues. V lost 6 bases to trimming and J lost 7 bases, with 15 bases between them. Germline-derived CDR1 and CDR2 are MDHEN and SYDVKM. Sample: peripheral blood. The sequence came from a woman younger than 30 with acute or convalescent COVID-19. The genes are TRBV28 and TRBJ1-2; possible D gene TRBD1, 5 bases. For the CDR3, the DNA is TGTGCCAGCAGGACCCCTCCGGGGGGTGGCTACACCTTC. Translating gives CASRTPPGGGYTF.